This T cell receptor (beta chain) was sequenced in a study of T cell responses to AZD1222 COVID-19 vaccine. The table came from immunoSEQ multiplex PCR; TCRdb's copy has only in-frame clones and leaves some out. Of some 130,000 clones listed, around 90% are singletons. As regards this clone: Its antigen is as yet unknown.

The ends lost 1 base at V and 5 bases at J; junction bases unmatched: 7. Germline V CDR1 and CDR2: SQVTM, ANQGSEA. The CDR3 covers 14 residues. Overall study findings and caveats: The donor cohort was predominantly white British with a female majority, and clonal diversity may have been underestimated.

The V and J genes are TRBV29-1 and TRBJ1-2; 7 nucleotides align to TRBD1. Specimen: peripheral blood, collected on day 0 of AZD1222 vaccination. The sequence came from an adult in good health. The CDR3, as DNA: TGCAGCGTTGAAGCCAGGGGGATGGGATATGGCTACACCTTC. It codes for CSVEARGMGYGYTF.